A selection of T cell receptor beta chains follows, all from one sample in a study of siplizumab effects on memory and regulatory T cells. Sequenced by immunoSEQ multiplex PCR; TCRdb stores in-frame clones only, minus some. The top ten hold approximately 12% of the sample, which has under 110,000 clones, around 90% seen once. The specimen sequenced was non-Treg CD4+ T cells sorted from blood. The receptors shown here come from a human donor in good health. CDR3s include the opening cysteine and the closing phenylalanine or tryptophan. The D gene is left open where the match is weak. Some rows mark clone size as missing; the rest say once, few, many or name a class of expanded clone.

>-|TRBJ2-3|-|TRBV6-6
TGTGCCAGCAGTTACGTAGGCAGCACAGATACGCAGTATTTT
CASSYVGSTDTQYF
>-|TRBJ1-3|-|TRBV21-1
TGTGCCAGCCACAAGACAGCCTCTGGAAACACCATATATTTT
CASHKTASGNTIYF
>TRBD2|TRBJ2-7|-|TRBV2
TGTGCCAGCAGTGACGGACTAGAGCGGAACTACTACGAGCAGTACTTC
CASSDGLERNYYEQYF
>-|TRBJ2-4|-|TRBV28
TGTGCCAGCAGTTTATGGGGGCTAGGGCCCAACATTCAGTACTTC
CASSLWGLGPNIQYF
>-|TRBJ1-2|-|TRBV21-1
TGTGCCAGCAGCAAAAGCCTGGGACAGGGGGCCCATGGCTACACCTTC
CASSKSLGQGAHGYTF
>-|TRBJ2-5|-|TRBV5-1
TGCGCCAGCAGCTTGATGTACCAAGAGACCCAGTACTTC
CASSLMYQETQYF
>-|TRBJ2-2|once|TRBV10-3
TGTGCCATCAGTTCCGGACACCTGACCGGGGAGCTGTTTTTT
CAISSGHLTGELFF
>TRBD1|TRBJ1-4|-|TRBV5-1
TGCGCCAGCAGCTTGGGACAGGGGAATGAAAAACTGTTTTTT
CASSLGQGNEKLFF
>-|TRBJ1-5|-|TRBV30
TGTGCCTGGAGTGTGGGGGGGTTTGGTAATCAGCCCCAGCATTTT
CAWSVGGFGNQPQHF
>-|TRBJ1-1|-|TRBV6-1
TGTGCCAGCAGTGACGGGGCGAACACTGAAGCTTTCTTT
CASSDGANTEAFF
>-|TRBJ1-1|-|TRBV4-3
TGCGCCAGCAGCCTCGGGAGGGGAGGCACTGAAGCTTTCTTT
CASSLGRGGTEAFF
>TRBD2|TRBJ2-3|once|TRBV27
TGTGCCAGCAGTTTTCTGTGGCGGGAGGGCACAGATACGCAGTATTTT
CASSFLWREGTDTQYF
>-|TRBJ1-1|-|TRBV18
TGTGCCAGCTCACCTGAGGAGAGGAACACTGAAGCTTTCTTT
CASSPEERNTEAFF
>TRBD1|TRBJ2-7|-|TRBV6-6
TGTGCCAGCAGGCCCCTCCGGGACAGGGACTACGAGCAGTACTTC
CASRPLRDRDYEQYF
>-|TRBJ1-4|few|TRBV2
TGTGCCAGCAAACGGACTAATGAAAAACTGTTTTTT
CASKRTNEKLFF
>-|TRBJ2-7|-|TRBV7-8
TGTGCCAGCAGCTTATACCCGAGTAACGAGCAGTACTTC
CASSLYPSNEQYF
>-|TRBJ1-4|-|TRBV19
TGTGCCAGTAGTATACGGGCGCCAGATGAAAAACTGTTTTTT
CASSIRAPDEKLFF
>-|TRBJ1-3|-|TRBV5-1
TGCGCCAGCAGCTTGGAGGGGGATTCCTTCATTGGAAACACCATATATTTT
CASSLEGDSFIGNTIYF
>-|TRBJ2-7|-|TRBV7-3
TGTGCCAGCAGCTTAAACGAGGACTCCGGCGAGCAGTACTTC
CASSLNEDSGEQYF
>-|TRBJ1-5|-|TRBV6-1
TGTGCCAGCAGTGAGGGGTCAAATCAGCCCCAGCATTTT
CASSEGSNQPQHF
>TRBD2|TRBJ2-3|-|TRBV6-1
TGTGCCAGCAGTGAAGCCCGCTTGCGGGAGGGCGCAGATACGCAGTATTTT
CASSEARLREGADTQYF
>-|TRBJ2-7|-|TRBV7-9
TGTGCCAGCAAGGGGTTAGGCTACGAGCAGTACTTC
CASKGLGYEQYF
>TRBD2|TRBJ2-7|-|TRBV7-6
TGTGCCAGCAGCCCCCCGAGGCGGGAGGGTTCCTACGAGCAGTACTTC
CASSPPRREGSYEQYF
>TRBD2|TRBJ2-1|-|TRBV19
TGTGCCACCAATAGCGGGAGGAACAATGAGCAGTTCTTC
CATNSGRNNEQFF
>-|TRBJ2-7|-|TRBV11-3
TGTGCCAGCAGCACCATTGGGGCAGGAATCTACGAGCAGTACTTC
CASSTIGAGIYEQYF
>-|TRBJ2-2|-|TRBV7-2
TGTGCCAGCAGCCTAATTGGGGGGCGGTTAGGCGGGGAGCTGTTTTTT
CASSLIGGRLGGELFF
>TRBD2|TRBJ2-1|-|TRBV30
TGTGCCTGGGGGAGGGGACTCTCCCCCTACAATGAGCAGTTCTTC
CAWGRGLSPYNEQFF
>TRBD2|TRBJ2-7|-|TRBV10-1
TGCGCCAGCAGTGAGTCGAGTAGGGGAGGGATTGAGCAGTACTTC
CASSESSRGGIEQYF
>-|TRBJ2-1|-|TRBV25-1
TGTGCCAGCAGTGAATCTTGGGGGCACAATGAGCAGTTCTTC
CASSESWGHNEQFF
>TRBD2|TRBJ2-2|-|TRBV29-1
TGCAGCGCAGCGGGAAGGAACACCGGGGAGCTGTTTTTT
CSAAGRNTGELFF
>-|TRBJ1-1|-|TRBV19
TGTGCCAGTAGTCATAGACTCCGGGACACGGGCACTGAAGCTTTCTTT
CASSHRLRDTGTEAFF
>TRBD2|TRBJ2-1|-|TRBV6-1
TGTGCCAGCAGTGAAATTAGAACTAGCGGGAGGAATGAGCAGTTCTTC
CASSEIRTSGRNEQFF
>-|TRBJ2-5|-|TRBV11-3
TGTGCCAGCAGCTTAGATACGGGTTTGGAGACCCAGTACTTC
CASSLDTGLETQYF
>TRBD2|TRBJ2-7|-|TRBV27
TGTGCCAGCAGCAAGGGACTAGCGGGGGTCTACGAGCAGTACTTC
CASSKGLAGVYEQYF
>-|TRBJ2-5|-|TRBV5-1
TGCGCCAGCAGCTTAAGTGACCTAGGTGGGACCCAGTACTTC
CASSLSDLGGTQYF